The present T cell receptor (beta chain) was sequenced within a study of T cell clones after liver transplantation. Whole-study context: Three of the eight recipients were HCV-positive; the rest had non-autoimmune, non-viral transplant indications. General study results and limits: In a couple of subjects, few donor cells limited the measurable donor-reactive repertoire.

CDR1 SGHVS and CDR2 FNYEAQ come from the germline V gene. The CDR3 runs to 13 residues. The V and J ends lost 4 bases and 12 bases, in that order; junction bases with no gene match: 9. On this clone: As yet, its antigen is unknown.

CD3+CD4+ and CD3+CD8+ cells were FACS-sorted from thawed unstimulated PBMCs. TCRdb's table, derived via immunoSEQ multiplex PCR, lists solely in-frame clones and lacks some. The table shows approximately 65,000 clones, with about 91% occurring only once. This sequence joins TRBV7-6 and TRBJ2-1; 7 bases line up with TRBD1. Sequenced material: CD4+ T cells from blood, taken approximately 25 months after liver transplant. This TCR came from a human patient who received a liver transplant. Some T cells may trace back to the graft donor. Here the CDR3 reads CASSSKQGVGQFF. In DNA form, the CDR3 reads TGTGCCAGCAGCTCAAAGCAGGGGGTGGGGCAGTTCTTC.